Sequencing of this TCR beta chain was carried out in a study of CD8+CD57+ T cells in acquired aplastic anemia. The CDR3 loop spans 13 amino acids. The germline V gene has CDR1 MRHNA and CDR2 SNTAGT. V was clipped by 2 bases and J by 11 bases; unmatched bases: 6. Individuals selected for sequencing had exhibited CD8+CD57+ cell expansion on flow cytometry. Genomic DNA, the template, was used for profiling of the TCR beta VDJ and CDR3. TCRdb re-called the reads with MiXCR, one entry per CDR3 protein. The sample shows about 260,000 distinct CDR3 sequences, 82% of them seen only once. V gene TRBV6-4 combines with J gene TRBJ1-1; 9 nucleotides align to TRBD1. The material sequenced was sorted CD4+, CD8+, or CD8+CD57+ T cells (not recorded which) from PBMCs. This clonotype was obtained from a human donor with aplastic anemia. The CDR3 region is CASSDGGQGHAFF. DNA for the CDR3: TGTGCCAGCAGTGACGGGGGACAGGGTCACGCTTTCTTT.